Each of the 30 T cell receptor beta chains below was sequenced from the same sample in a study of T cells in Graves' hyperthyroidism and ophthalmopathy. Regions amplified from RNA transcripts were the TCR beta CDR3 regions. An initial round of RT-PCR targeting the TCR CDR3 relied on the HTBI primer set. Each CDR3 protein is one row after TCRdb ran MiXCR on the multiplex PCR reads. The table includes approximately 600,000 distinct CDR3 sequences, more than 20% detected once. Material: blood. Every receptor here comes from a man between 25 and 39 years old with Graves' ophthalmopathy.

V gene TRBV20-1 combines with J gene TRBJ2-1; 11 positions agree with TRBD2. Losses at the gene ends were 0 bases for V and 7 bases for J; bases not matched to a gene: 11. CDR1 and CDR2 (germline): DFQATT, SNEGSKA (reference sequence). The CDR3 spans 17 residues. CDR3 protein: CSARDRGGVAGGNEQFF. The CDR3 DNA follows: TGCAGTGCTAGAGACCGCGGGGGGGTAGCGGGAGGGAATGAGCAGTTCTTC.

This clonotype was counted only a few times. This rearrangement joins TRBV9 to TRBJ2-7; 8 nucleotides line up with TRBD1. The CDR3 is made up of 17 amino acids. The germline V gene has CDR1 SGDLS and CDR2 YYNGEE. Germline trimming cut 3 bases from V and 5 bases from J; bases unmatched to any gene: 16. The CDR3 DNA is TGTGCCAGCAGCGGGCTCACCACGACAGGGGCGCCCGACGAGCAGTACTTC. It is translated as CASSGLTTTGAPDEQYF.

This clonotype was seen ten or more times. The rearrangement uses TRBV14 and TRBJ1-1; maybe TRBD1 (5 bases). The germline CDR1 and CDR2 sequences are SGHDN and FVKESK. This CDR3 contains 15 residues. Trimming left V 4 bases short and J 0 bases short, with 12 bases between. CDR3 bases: TGTGCCAGCAGCCGCTTTGGGGGGATGAACACTGAAGCTTTCTTT. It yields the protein CASSRFGGMNTEAFF.

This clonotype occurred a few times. CDR3 region: CSARDRGGTGGRSYNEQFF. CDR3 DNA: TGCAGTGCTAGAGATCGAGGGGGGACTGGCGGGCGCTCCTACAATGAGCAGTTCTTC. The V gene is TRBV20-1, the J gene TRBJ2-1; D may be TRBD1 or TRBD2 (6 bases each). V dropped 0 bases and J dropped 0 bases, with 21 bases sitting between them. Germline-derived CDR1 and CDR2 are DFQATT and SNEGSKA (reference sequence). CDR3 size: 19 residues.

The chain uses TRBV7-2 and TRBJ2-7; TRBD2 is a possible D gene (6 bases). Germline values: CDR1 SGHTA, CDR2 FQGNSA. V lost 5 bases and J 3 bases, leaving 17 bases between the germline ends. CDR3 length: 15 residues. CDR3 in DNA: TGTGCCAGCAGCCCCAGGGCGACTAGTTACTACGAGCAGTACTTC. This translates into CASSPRATSYYEQYF. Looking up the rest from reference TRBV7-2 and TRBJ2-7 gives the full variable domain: GAGVSQSPSNKVTEKGKDVELRCDPISGHTALYWYRQSLGQGLEFLIYFQGNSAPDKSGLPSDRFSAERTGGSVSTLTIQRTQQEDSAVYLCASSPRATSYYEQYFGPGTRLTVT.

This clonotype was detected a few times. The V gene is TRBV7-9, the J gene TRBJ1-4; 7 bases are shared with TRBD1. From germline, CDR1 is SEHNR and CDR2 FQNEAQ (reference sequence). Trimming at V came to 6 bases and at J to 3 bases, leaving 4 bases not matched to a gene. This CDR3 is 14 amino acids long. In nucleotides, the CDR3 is TGTGCCAGCAGAACCGGGACAGCTAATGAAAAACTGTTTTTT. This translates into CASRTGTANEKLFF. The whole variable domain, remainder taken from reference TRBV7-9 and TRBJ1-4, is DTGVSQNPRHKITKRGQNVTFRCDPISEHNRLYWYRQTLGQGPEFLTYFQNEAQLEKSRLLSDRFSAERPKGSFSTLEIQRTEQGDSAMYLCASRTGTANEKLFFGSGTQLSVL.

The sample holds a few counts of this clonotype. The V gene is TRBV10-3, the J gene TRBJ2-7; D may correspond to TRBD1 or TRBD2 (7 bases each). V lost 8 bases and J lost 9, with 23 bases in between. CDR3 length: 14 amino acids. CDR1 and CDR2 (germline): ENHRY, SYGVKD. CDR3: CAIRGQDDSGGQYF. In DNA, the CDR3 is TGTGCCATCCGAGGACAGGACGACTCGGGGGGGCAGTACTTC.

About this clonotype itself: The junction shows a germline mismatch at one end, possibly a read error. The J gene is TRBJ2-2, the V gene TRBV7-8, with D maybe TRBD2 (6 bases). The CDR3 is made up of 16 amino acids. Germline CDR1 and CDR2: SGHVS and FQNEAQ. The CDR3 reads CASSLGLLSDTGGLFF. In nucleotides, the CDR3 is TGTGCCAGCAGCTTAGGCTTGCTCTCGGACACCGGGGGGCTGTTTTTT.

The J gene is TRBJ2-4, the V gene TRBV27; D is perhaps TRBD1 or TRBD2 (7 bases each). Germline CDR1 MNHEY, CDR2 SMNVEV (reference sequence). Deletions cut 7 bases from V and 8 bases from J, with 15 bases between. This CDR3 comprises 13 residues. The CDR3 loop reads CASTPTGRDIQYF. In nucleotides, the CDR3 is TGTGCCAGCACCCCGACAGGGAGGGACATTCAGTACTTC.

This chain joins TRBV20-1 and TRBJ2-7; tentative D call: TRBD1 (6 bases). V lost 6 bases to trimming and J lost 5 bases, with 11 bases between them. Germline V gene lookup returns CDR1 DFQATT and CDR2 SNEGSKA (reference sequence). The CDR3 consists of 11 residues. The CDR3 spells CSARPGDEQYF. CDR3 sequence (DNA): TGCAGTGCCCGACCAGGGGACGAGCAGTACTTC.

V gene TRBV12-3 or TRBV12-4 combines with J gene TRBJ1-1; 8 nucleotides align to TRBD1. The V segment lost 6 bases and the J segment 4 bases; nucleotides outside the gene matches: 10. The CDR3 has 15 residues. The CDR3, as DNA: TGTGCCAGCAGACCTACGGACAGGGCGGGCACTGAAGCTTTCTTT. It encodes CASRPTDRAGTEAFF.

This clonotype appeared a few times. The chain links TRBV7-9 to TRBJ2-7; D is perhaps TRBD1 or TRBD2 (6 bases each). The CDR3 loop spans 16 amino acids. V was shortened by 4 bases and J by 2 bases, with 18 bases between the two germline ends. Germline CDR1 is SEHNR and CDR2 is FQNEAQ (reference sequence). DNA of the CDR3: TGTGCCAGCAGCTCGGGGGCCGGGACGGGGACCTACGAGCAGTACTTC. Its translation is CASSSGAGTGTYEQYF.

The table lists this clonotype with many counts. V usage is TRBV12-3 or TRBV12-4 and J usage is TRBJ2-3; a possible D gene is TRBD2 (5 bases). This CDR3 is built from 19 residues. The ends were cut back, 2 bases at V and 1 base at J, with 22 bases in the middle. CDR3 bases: TGTGCCAGCAGTTTACGAGCGGTGGAACGGCCCCTTCGCACAGATACGCAGTATTTT. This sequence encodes CASSLRAVERPLRTDTQYF.

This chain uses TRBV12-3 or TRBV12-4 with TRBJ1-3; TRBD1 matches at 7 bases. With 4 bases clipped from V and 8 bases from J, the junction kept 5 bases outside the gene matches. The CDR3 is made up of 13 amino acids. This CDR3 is CASSSGTADTIYF. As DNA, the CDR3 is TGTGCCAGCAGTTCTGGGACAGCAGACACCATATATTTT.

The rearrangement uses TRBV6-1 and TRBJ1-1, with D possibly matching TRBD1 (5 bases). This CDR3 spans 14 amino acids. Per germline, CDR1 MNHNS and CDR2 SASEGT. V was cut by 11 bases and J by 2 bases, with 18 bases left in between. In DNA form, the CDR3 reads TGTGCCGGCTATGAAGGGACTTTAAACACTGAAGCTTTCTTT. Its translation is CAGYEGTLNTEAFF.

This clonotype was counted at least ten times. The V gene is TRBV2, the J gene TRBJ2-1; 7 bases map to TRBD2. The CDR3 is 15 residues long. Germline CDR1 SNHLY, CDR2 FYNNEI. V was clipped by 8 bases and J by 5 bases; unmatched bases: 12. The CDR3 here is CASRSGGRIDNEQFF. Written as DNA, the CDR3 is TGTGCCAGCCGAAGTGGCGGGAGAATCGACAATGAGCAGTTCTTC.

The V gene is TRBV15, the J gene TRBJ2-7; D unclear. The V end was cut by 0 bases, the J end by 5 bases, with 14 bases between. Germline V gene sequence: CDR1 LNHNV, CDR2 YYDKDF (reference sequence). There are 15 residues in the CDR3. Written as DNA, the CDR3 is TGTGCCACCAGCAGAGATGCTGCCGCGTGGGACGAGCAGTACTTC. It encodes CATSRDAAAWDEQYF.

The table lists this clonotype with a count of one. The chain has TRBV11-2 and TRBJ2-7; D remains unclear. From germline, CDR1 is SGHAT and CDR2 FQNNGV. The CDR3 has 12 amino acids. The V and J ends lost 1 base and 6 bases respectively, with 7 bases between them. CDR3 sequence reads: CASSLGGPEQYF. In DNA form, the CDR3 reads TGTGCCAGCAGCTTAGGTGGACCCGAGCAGTACTTC.

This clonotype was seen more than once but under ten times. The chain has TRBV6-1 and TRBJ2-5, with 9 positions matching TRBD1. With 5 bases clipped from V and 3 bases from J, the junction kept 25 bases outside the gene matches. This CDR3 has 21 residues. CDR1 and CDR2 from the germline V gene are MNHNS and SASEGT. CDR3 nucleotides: TGTGCCAGCAGTTTCTGGACAGGGGATCGCCCCGGGAGGCCTCCAGAAGAGACCCAGTACTTC. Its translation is CASSFWTGDRPGRPPEETQYF.

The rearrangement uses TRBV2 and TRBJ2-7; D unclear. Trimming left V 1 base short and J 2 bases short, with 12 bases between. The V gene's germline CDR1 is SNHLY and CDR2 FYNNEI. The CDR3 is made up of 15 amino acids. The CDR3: CASSEVGQVAYEQYF. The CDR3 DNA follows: TGTGCCAGCAGTGAAGTTGGGCAGGTAGCCTACGAGCAGTACTTC.

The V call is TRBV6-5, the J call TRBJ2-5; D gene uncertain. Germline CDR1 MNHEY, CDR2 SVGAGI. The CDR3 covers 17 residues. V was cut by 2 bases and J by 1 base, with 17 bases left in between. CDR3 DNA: TGTGCCAGCAGTTACAGTAGGACGCCGCACACCCAAGAGACCCAGTACTTC. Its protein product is CASSYSRTPHTQETQYF.

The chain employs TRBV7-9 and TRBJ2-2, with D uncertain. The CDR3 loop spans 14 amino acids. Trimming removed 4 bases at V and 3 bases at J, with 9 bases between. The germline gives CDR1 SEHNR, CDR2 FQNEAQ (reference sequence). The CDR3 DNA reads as TGTGCCAGCAGCTCGTCTTTGGACACCGGGGAGCTGTTTTTT. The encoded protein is CASSSSLDTGELFF. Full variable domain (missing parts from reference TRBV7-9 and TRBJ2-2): DTGVSQNPRHKITKRGQNVTFRCDPISEHNRLYWYRQTLGQGPEFLTYFQNEAQLEKSRLLSDRFSAERPKGSFSTLEIQRTEQGDSAMYLCASSSSLDTGELFFGEGSRLTVL.

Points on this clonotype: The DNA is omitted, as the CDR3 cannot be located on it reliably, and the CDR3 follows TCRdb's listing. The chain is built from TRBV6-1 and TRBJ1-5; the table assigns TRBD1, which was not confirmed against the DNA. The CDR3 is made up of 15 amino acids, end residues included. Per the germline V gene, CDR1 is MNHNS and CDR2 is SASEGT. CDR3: CASSQGHFGNQPQHF.

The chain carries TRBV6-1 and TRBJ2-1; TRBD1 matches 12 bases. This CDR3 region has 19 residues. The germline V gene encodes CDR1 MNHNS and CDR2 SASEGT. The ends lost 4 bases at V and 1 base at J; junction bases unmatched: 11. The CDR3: CASSGRDRGQALSYNEQFF. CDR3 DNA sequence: TGTGCCAGCAGTGGCCGGGACAGGGGGCAGGCTCTATCCTACAATGAGCAGTTCTTC.

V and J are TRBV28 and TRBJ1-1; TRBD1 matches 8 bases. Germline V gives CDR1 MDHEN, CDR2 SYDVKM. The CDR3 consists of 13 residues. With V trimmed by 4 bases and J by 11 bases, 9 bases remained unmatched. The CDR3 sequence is CASSSGTGPEAFF. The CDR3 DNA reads TGTGCCAGCAGTTCGGGGACAGGCCCCGAGGCTTTCTTT.

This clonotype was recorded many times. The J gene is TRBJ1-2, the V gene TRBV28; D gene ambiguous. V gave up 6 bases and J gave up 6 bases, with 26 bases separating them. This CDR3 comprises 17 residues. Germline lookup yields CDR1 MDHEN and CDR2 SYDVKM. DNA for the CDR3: TGTGCCAGCAGCCACGCCCCTCCGGATTGGTCCATCCATGGCTACACCTTC. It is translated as CASSHAPPDWSIHGYTF.

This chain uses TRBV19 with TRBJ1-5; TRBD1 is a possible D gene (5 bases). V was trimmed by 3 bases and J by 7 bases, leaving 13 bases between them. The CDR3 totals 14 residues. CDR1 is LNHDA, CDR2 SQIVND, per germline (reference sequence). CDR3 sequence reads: CASSIGPGSQPQHF. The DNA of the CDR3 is TGTGCCAGTAGTATTGGGCCAGGGAGCCAGCCCCAGCATTTT. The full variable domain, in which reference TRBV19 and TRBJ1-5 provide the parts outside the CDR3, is DGGITQSPKYLFRKEGQNVTLSCEQNLNHDAMYWYRQDPGQGLRLIYYSQIVNDFQKGDIAEGYSVSREKKESFPLTVTSAQKNPTAFYLCASSIGPGSQPQHFGDGTRLSIL.

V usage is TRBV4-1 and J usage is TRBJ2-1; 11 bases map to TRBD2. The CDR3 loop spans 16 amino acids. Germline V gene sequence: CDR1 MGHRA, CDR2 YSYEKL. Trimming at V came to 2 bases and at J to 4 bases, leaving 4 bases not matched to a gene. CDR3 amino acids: CASSQPTSGKYNEQFF. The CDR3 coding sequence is TGCGCCAGCAGCCAACCGACTAGCGGGAAATACAATGAGCAGTTCTTC.

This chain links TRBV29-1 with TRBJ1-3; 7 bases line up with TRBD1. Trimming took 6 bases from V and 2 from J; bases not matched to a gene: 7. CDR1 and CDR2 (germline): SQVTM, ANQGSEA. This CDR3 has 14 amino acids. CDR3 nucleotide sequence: TGCAGCGTCGGGGACAGAGCAACTGGAAACACCATATATTTT. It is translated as CSVGDRATGNTIYF.

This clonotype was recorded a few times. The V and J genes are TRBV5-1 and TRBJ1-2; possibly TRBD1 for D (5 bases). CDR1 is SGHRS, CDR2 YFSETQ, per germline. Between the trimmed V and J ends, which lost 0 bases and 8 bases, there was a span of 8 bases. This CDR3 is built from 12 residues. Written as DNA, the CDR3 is TGCGCCAGCAGCTTGGGACAGAACGGCTACACCTTC. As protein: CASSLGQNGYTF.